Given below is one TCR beta chain in context. Clones were read by immunoSEQ multiplex PCR, and TCRdb kept only the in-frame ones, dropping some. The sample contains a few hundred thousand clones, 86% of which appear only once. This CDR3 spans 16 amino acids. Germline CDR1 GTSNPN, CDR2 SVGIG (reference sequence). The germline V and J ends were trimmed by 1 base and 0 bases, with 13 bases remaining between them. This sample is drawn from a study of blood T cell repertoires in COVID-19. Study-level background: The study drew acute and convalescent COVID-19 samples from the United States, Italy and Spain.

Sequencing input: peripheral blood. This TCR was sampled from a man in his forties or fifties who had recovered from COVID-19. V is TRBV30 and J is TRBJ2-1; no firm D call. The CDR3 nucleotides read TGTGCCTGGAGTGGGGCTCGTGGCCGCTCCTACAATGAGCAGTTCTTC. Translation: CAWSGARGRSYNEQFF.